Listed below are T cell receptor beta chains from one sample, sequenced in a study of shared clonotypes between healthy human individuals. Measured with immunoSEQ multiplex PCR; TCRdb has only the in-frame clones, and not every one. The sample includes 850,000 to 1,200,000 clones, about 70% of them seen just once. The sample comprised memory CD4+ T cells sorted from blood. The receptors were sampled from a man aged 18 to 35 in good health. The CDR3 runs from the conserved cysteine through the conserved F or W. The D gene is left open where the match is weak. For some rows the clone size is stated as once, few or many, or as a class when expanded; others skip it.

V	J	size	D	DNA	CDR3
TRBV6-1	TRBJ2-3	few	.	TGTGCCAGCAGTTCAAGACACCTCACAGATACGCAGTATTTT	CASSSRHLTDTQYF
TRBV28	TRBJ1-5	.	TRBD1	TGTGCCAGCAGGTCGACAGGGGCGGCAGGAATGTCCCAGCATTTT	CASRSTGAAGMSQHF
TRBV9	TRBJ1-6	.	.	TGTGCCAGCACCGAAGGAAGCTCCTATAATTCACCCCTCCACTTT	CASTEGSSYNSPLHF
TRBV7-7	TRBJ2-2	.	.	TGTGCTAGCAGCTTAGAGGGTCCCGGGGAGCTGTTTTTT	CASSLEGPGELFF
TRBV5-1	TRBJ2-2	.	.	TGCGCCAGCAGCTCTACAGTGAACACCGGGGAGCTGTTTTTT	CASSSTVNTGELFF
TRBV7-8	TRBJ1-4	.	.	TGTGCCAGCAGCTTATTAGCGGAGGAAAAACTGTTTTTT	CASSLLAEEKLFF
TRBV7-8	TRBJ1-5	once	.	TGTGCCAGCAGCTTACGGTCGGCAGATAGCAATCAGCCCCAGCATTTT	CASSLRSADSNQPQHF
TRBV6-5	TRBJ2-7	many	.	TGTGCCAGCAGTTCGTACGGGACATTCGGCTACGAGCAGTACTTC	CASSSYGTFGYEQYF
TRBV7-6	TRBJ1-2	.	.	TGTGCCAGCAGCTTAGCGGACCAGGGTAACTATGGCTACACCTTC	CASSLADQGNYGYTF
TRBV6-1	TRBJ2-3	.	TRBD2	TGTGCCAGCAGAGCGGGGGGGCGAGGAGATACGCAGTATTTT	CASRAGGRGDTQYF
TRBV29-1	TRBJ2-3	.	TRBD1	TGCAGCGTTCAGACAGGGTTTACTATTACAGATACGCAGTATTTT	CSVQTGFTITDTQYF
TRBV29-1	TRBJ2-1	.	.	TGCAGCGTTGAAGCCAGGGCCTACAATGAGCAGTTCTTC	CSVEARAYNEQFF
TRBV7-2	TRBJ1-6	.	.	TGTGCCAGCAGCCCCGGGGCTCTGAATAATTCACCCCTCCACTTT	CASSPGALNNSPLHF
TRBV11-2	TRBJ2-3	.	TRBD2	TGTGCCAGCAGCCTCCTCGCGGGCGGGAGTTACGGGGATACGCAGTATTTT	CASSLLAGGSYGDTQYF
TRBV18	TRBJ1-5	few	TRBD1	TGTGCCAGCTTTACAGGGGTGGGTCAGCCCCAGCATTTT	CASFTGVGQPQHF
TRBV7-2	TRBJ2-6	once	.	TGTGCCAGCAGCCCCCGGGCTGGGGCCAACGTCCTGACTTTC	CASSPRAGANVLTF
TRBV4-1	TRBJ2-3	.	.	TGCGCCAGCAGCCCGGCCTCGTGGAGCACAGATACGCAGTATTTT	CASSPASWSTDTQYF
TRBV6-1	TRBJ2-1	.	TRBD2	TGTGCCAGCAGGACTAGCGGGTTGAGTGATGAGCAGTTCTTC	CASRTSGLSDEQFF
TRBV7-2	TRBJ2-5	.	.	TGTGCCAGCAGCTTAGATTCCATATCGACCCAGTACTTC	CASSLDSISTQYF
TRBV28	TRBJ2-2	.	.	TGTGCCAGCGCTTCCACAGGGCTAGCCGGGGAGCTGTTTTTT	CASASTGLAGELFF
TRBV5-1	TRBJ2-6	.	TRBD2	TGCGCCAGCAGCAGCGGGACTGGGGCCAACGTCCTGACTTTC	CASSSGTGANVLTF
TRBV7-9	TRBJ2-5	.	TRBD2	TGTGCCAGCAGCTTATCGGGGACTAGCGGAGCAGAGACCCAGTACTTC	CASSLSGTSGAETQYF
TRBV18	TRBJ1-1	.	.	TGTGCCAGCTCACCAGTATATCAGGGACGGACTGAAGCTTTCTTT	CASSPVYQGRTEAFF
TRBV2	TRBJ2-4	.	.	TGTGCCAGCAGTGAGCTTGGGCAGGGTAGGAACATTCAGTACTTC	CASSELGQGRNIQYF
TRBV11-2	TRBJ2-5	.	.	TGTGCCAGCAGCCAACAGGATCAAGAGACCCAGTACTTC	CASSQQDQETQYF
TRBV7-6	TRBJ1-1	.	.	TGTGCCAGCAGCGTTCAAGAATTGAACACTGAAGCTTTCTTT	CASSVQELNTEAFF
TRBV7-9	TRBJ2-2	.	.	TGTGCCAGCAGCTTGGTAGAAATCGGGGAGCTGTTTTTT	CASSLVEIGELFF
TRBV6-1	TRBJ1-5	.	.	TGTGCCATCCGCGGGAGCGGGAAGCCCCAGCATTTT	CAIRGSGKPQHF
TRBV6-1	TRBJ2-7	.	.	TGTGCCAGCAGAGTCCCGAACACCTACGAGCAGTACTTC	CASRVPNTYEQYF
TRBV7-8	TRBJ2-7	.	TRBD1	TGTGCCAGCAGCTTGGGACAGGGAGCCTACGAGCAGTACTTC	CASSLGQGAYEQYF
TRBV30	TRBJ1-1	few	TRBD1	TGTGCCTGGAGGGACAGGGGTTTGGCTTTCTTT	CAWRDRGLAFF
TRBV9	TRBJ1-2	.	TRBD1	TGTGCCAGCAGCGCAACAACAGGGGTTTATGGCTACACCTTC	CASSATTGVYGYTF
TRBV6-5	TRBJ2-2	.	TRBD1	TGTGCCAGCAGTTTTAACAGGGGGCAGTCCGGGGAGCTGTTTTTT	CASSFNRGQSGELFF
TRBV2	TRBJ1-6	.	.	TGTGCCAGCAGTGAAGACGGGGGTTCTAATTCACCCCTCCACTTT	CASSEDGGSNSPLHF
TRBV7-8	TRBJ1-4	.	TRBD1	TGTGCCAGCAGCACGGGACAGGGGGCGAGGTTTCCGGATGAAAAACTGTTTTTT	CASSTGQGARFPDEKLFF
TRBV28	TRBJ1-2	.	TRBD1	TGTGCCAGCAGTTTGGTCGGGACAGGGGTCTATGGCTACACCTTC	CASSLVGTGVYGYTF
TRBV7-2	TRBJ1-6	few	TRBD1	TGTGCCAGCAGCTGGGACAGGAGGTCACCCCTCCACTTT	CASSWDRRSPLHF
TRBV10-3	TRBJ2-2	.	.	TGTGCCATCAGTGAGATTGGGAACACCGGGGAGCTGTTTTTT	CAISEIGNTGELFF